The 2 T cell receptor beta chains given below trace back to one sample, sequenced in a study of shared clonotypes between healthy human individuals. Terminally differentiated effector memory CD45RA+ cells were excluded by CCR7 positive selection of CD45RO-negative cells. Profiling relied on immunoSEQ multiplex PCR, and the TCRdb table lists in-frame clones only, not all of them. The top ten clones hold less than 0.25% of a sample with roughly 770,000 clones, about 96% of them seen once. Sequencing input: naive CD8+ T cells sorted from blood. Receptors originate from a man aged 25 to 40 in good health.

Notes on this clone: Other DNA sequences in this sample translate to the same CDR3. The chain joins TRBV6-1 to TRBJ2-2; D not certain. Germline CDR1 MNHNS, CDR2 SASEGT. V dropped 2 bases and J dropped 4 bases, with 5 bases sitting between them. CDR3 length: 13 residues. CDR3 in amino acids: CASSEWGTGELFF. In DNA, the CDR3 is TGTGCCAGCAGTGAATGGGGCACCGGGGAGCTGTTTTTT.

Remarks on this clone: Different DNA sequences within this sample yield the same CDR3. This chain links TRBV28 with TRBJ1-1, with unresolved D. Germline V lookup: CDR1 MDHEN, CDR2 SYDVKM. The length of the CDR3 is 12 residues. Trimming cost V 5 bases and J 1 base, with 5 bases left between them. The CDR3 sequence is CASSLSNTEAFF. In DNA, the CDR3 is TGTGCCAGCAGTCTCTCGAACACTGAAGCTTTCTTT.